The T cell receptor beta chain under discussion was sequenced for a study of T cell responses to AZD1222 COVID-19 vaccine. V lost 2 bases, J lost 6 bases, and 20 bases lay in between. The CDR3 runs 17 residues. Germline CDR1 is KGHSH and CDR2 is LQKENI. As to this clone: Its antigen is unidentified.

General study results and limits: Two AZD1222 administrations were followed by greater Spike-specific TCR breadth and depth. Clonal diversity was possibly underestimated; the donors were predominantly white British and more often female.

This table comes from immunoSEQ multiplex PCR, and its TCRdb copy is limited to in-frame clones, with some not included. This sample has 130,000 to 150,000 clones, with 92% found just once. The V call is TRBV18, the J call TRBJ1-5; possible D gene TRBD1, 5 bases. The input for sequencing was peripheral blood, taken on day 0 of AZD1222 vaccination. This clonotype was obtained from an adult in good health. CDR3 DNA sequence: TGTGCCAGCTCACCAAGTGGGACCGCGAAGCTCGGTCAGCCCCAGCATTTT. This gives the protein CASSPSGTAKLGQPQHF.